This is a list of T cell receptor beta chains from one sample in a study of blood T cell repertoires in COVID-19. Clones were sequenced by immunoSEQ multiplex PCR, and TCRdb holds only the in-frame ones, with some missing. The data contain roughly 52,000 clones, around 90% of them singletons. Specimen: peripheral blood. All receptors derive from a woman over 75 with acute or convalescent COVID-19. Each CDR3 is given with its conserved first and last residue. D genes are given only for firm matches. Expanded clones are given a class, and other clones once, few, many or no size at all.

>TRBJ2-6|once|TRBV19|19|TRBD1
TGTGCCAGTAGTATATCAAGGGGGCGTCCGCACTCTGGGGCCAACGTCCTGACTTTC
CASSISRGRPHSGANVLTF
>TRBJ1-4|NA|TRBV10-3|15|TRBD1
TGTGCCATCAGTGATTTGGGACAGGGAGATGAAAAACTGTTTTTT
CAISDLGQGDEKLFF
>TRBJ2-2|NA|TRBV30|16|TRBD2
TGTGCCGCCAGGAGGGGGGGGACTAGTAACACCGGGGAGCTGTTTTTT
CAARRGGTSNTGELFF
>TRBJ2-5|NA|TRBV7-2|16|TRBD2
TGTGCCAGCAGCTCCTCGTGGGCTAGCGGGGTTGAGACCCAGTACTTC
CASSSSWASGVETQYF
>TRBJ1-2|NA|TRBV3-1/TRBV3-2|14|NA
TGTGCCAGCAGCCAGGGGGCTGCCATCTATGGCTACACCTTC
CASSQGAAIYGYTF
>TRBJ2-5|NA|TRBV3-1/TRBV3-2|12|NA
TGTGCCAGCAGCCAACGGGATGAGACCCAGTACTTC
CASSQRDETQYF
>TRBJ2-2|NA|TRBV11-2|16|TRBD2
TGTGCCAGCAGCCCACCTGGACTAGCGGGGGTCGGGGAGCTGTTTTTT
CASSPPGLAGVGELFF
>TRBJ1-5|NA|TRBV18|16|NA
TGTGCCAGCTCACGAGAACAGGCTCATAGCAATCAGCCCCAGCATTTT
CASSREQAHSNQPQHF
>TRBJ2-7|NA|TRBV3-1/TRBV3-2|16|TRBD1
TGTGCCAGCAGCGACAGGGGGCGGGGGGCCGCCTACGAGCAGTACTTC
CASSDRGRGAAYEQYF
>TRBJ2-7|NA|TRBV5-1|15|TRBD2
TGCGCCAGCAGCCCCCGGGGAGGGCTCAGGTACGAGCAGTACTTC
CASSPRGGLRYEQYF
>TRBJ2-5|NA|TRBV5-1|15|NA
TGCGCCAGCAGCTTGAGAGTAGGGGCAGCCGAGACCCAGTACTTC
CASSLRVGAAETQYF
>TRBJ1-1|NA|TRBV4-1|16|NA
TGCGCCAGCAGCCAAGATGTAGGGGGAACGGGGACTGAAGCTTTCTTT
CASSQDVGGTGTEAFF
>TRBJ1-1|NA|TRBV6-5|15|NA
TGTGCCAGCAGCCCAACCGACATTCCCAGCACTGAAGCTTTCTTT
CASSPTDIPSTEAFF
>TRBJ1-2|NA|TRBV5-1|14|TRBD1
TGCGCCAGCAGCTTCCGACAGGGCAATTATGGCTACACCTTC
CASSFRQGNYGYTF
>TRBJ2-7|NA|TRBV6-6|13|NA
TGTGCCAGCAGTTACGGGCCAGCCTACGAGCAGTACTTC
CASSYGPAYEQYF
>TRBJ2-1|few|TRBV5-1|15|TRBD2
TGCGCCAGCAGCTGGCAGGGGACTAGCGGCAATGAGCAGTTCTTC
CASSWQGTSGNEQFF
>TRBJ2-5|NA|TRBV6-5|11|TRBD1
TGTGCCGGGACAGGAGGAGAGACCCAGTACTTC
CAGTGGETQYF
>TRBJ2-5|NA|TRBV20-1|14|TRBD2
TGCAGTGCTAGTCGGCTAGCGGGGGGAGAGACCCAGTACTTC
CSASRLAGGETQYF
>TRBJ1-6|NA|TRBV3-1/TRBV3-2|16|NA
TGTGCCAGCAGCCAAAGCAGGGCTTCCTATAATTCACCCCTCCACTTT
CASSQSRASYNSPLHF
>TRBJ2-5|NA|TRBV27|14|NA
TGTGCCAGTAGAGTCTTCGGCAGGGAAGAGACCCAGTACTTC
CASRVFGREETQYF
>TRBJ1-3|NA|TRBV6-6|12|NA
TGTGCCAGCAGCACAGGTTTAAACACCATATATTTT
CASSTGLNTIYF
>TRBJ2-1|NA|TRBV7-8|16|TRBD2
TGTGCCAGCAGCTTAATGGTGGCGACTAGCTTTCATGAGCAGTTCTTC
CASSLMVATSFHEQFF
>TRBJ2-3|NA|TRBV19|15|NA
TGTGCCAGTAGTCCCCGGTGGGGGGGCACAGATACGCAGTATTTT
CASSPRWGGTDTQYF
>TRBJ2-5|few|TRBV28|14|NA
TGTGCCAGCAGTTCCCACAGGAGTCAAGAGACCCAGTACTTC
CASSSHRSQETQYF
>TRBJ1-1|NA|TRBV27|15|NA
TGTGCCAGCAGTTTATCTCGCAGGGGAGATACTGAAGCTTTCTTT
CASSLSRRGDTEAFF
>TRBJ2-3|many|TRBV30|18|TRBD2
TGTGCCTGGAGTGTACGGGGAGGAGCCTTGAGCGGGGCAGATACGCAGTATTTT
CAWSVRGGALSGADTQYF
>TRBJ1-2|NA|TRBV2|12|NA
TGTGCCAGCGCAGGAACAATGGACTACTCATCCTTC
CASAGTMDYSSF
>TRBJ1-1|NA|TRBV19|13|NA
TGTGCCAGTAGTATGGAGTTGTACACTGAAGCTTTCTTT
CASSMELYTEAFF
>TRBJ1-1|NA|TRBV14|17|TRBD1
TGTGCCAGCAGCCTTGGCCCGACAGGGGGTAATGCGAAGTCGGCTTTCTTT
CASSLGPTGGNAKSAFF
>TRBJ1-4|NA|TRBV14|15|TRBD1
TGTGCCAGCAGCCAGGGGGACAGGGTGAAGGAAAAACTGTTTTTT
CASSQGDRVKEKLFF
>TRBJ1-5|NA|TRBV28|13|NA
TGTGCCAGCAGTGAGGCGGGCAATCAGCCCCAGCATTTT
CASSEAGNQPQHF
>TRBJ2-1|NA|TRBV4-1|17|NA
TGCGCCAGCAGCCTCATTGGGACCGGGAGCTCCTACAATGAGCAGTTCTTC
CASSLIGTGSSYNEQFF
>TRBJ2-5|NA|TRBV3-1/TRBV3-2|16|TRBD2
TGTGCCAGCAGCCAAGGACTAGCGGGGGGGAGGGAGACCCAGTACTTC
CASSQGLAGGRETQYF
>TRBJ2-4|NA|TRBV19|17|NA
TGTGCCAGTAGTAGGGCGGGGACCTGGATGGCCAAAAACATTCAGTACTTC
CASSRAGTWMAKNIQYF
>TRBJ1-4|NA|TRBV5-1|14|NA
TGCGCCAGCAGCTTAAGACAGGCGAATGAAAAACTGTTTTTT
CASSLRQANEKLFF
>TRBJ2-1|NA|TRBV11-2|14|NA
TGTGCCAGCAGCTTAGGATGGACTGCCGATGAGCAGTTCTTC
CASSLGWTADEQFF
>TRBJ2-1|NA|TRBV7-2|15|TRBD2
TGTGCCAGCAGCTTTAGACTAGCGGGGGGCTATGAGCAGTTCTTC
CASSFRLAGGYEQFF
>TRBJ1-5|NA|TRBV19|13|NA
TGTGCCAGTAGTCCCGTTTCCGATCAGCCCCAGCATTTT
CASSPVSDQPQHF
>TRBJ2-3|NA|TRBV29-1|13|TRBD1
TGCAGCGTTGCCGGGACAGGGTTAGATACGCAGTATTTT
CSVAGTGLDTQYF
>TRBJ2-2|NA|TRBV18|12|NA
TGTGCCAGCTCACCTCTCAGGGGGGAGCTGTTTTTT
CASSPLRGELFF
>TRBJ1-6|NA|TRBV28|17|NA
TGTGCCAGCAGTTCGCTACTACAGGGACGGTATAATTCACCCCTCCACTTT
CASSSLLQGRYNSPLHF
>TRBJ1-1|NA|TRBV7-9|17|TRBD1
TGTGCCAGCAGCCCCGTAGGGACAGGGGGCCAGAACACTGAAGCTTTCTTT
CASSPVGTGGQNTEAFF
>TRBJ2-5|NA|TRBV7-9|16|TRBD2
TGTGCCAGCAGCCCAGGACTAGCGGGGGACGGAGAGACCCAGTACTTC
CASSPGLAGDGETQYF
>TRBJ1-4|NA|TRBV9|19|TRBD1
TGTGCCAGCAGCGTAGCCCCCAGGGGCAGGGGGCTGATTAATGAAAAACTGTTTTTT
CASSVAPRGRGLINEKLFF
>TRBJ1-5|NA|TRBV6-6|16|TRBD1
TGTGCCAGCAGTTACACGGACAGGGGGAGCAATCAGCCCCAGCATTTT
CASSYTDRGSNQPQHF
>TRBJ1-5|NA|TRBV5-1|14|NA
TGCGCCAGCAGCTTGGGAGTGGGCAACCAGCCCCAGCATTTT
CASSLGVGNQPQHF
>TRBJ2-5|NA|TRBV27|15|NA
TGTGCCAGCACCCTCTGGCAGAGACTACAAGAGACCCAGTACTTC
CASTLWQRLQETQYF
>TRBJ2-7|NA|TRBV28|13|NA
TGTGCCAGCAGTCCGAGTAGGGGGTACGAGCAGTACTTC
CASSPSRGYEQYF
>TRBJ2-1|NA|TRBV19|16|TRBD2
TGTGCCAGTAATCCGGGACTAGCGGGGCTTTACAATGAGCAGTTCTTC
CASNPGLAGLYNEQFF
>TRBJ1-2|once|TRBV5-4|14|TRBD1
TGTGCCAGCAGCCCAGGACAGGCGGAGCGTGGCTACACCTTC
CASSPGQAERGYTF
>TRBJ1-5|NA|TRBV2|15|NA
TGTGCCAGCGCGGGCGGGGGGGTAATCGGGCAGCCCCAGCATTTT
CASAGGGVIGQPQHF
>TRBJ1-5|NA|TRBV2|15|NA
TGTGCCAGCAGTGACGAGCCTTTTAGCAATCAGCCCCAGCATTTT
CASSDEPFSNQPQHF
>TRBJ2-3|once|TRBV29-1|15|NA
TGCAGCGGGATAGCGTTGGGGAGTCTCACAGATACGCAGTATTTT
CSGIALGSLTDTQYF
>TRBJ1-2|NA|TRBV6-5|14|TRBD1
TGTGCCAGCAGTCTGGACAGGTTCCCATATGGCTACACCTTC
CASSLDRFPYGYTF
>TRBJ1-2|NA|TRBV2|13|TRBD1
TGTGCCAGCAGTCTCGGACAGGGCTATGGCTACACCTTC
CASSLGQGYGYTF